This record covers a single T cell receptor beta chain. CDR1 is SGHDT, CDR2 YYEEEE, per germline. The CDR3 length is 14 residues. V trimming: 4 bases; J trimming: 5 bases; junction bases outside the gene matches: 9. Profiled with immunoSEQ multiplex PCR; TCRdb holds only in-frame clones, not every one. The table lists 80,000 to 100,000 clones, under 95% of them singletons, with roughly 0.28% in the top ten. The data belong to a study of technical replicates of blood from a few donors. Material: T cells isolated from PBMCs. The receptor's source is a human donor in good health. The gene calls are TRBV5-6 and TRBJ2-7; 7 positions agree with TRBD1. This CDR3 reads CASSIPGQWHEQYF. The CDR3, as DNA: TGTGCCAGCAGCATACCGGGACAGTGGCACGAGCAGTACTTC.